The present entry profiles one T cell receptor beta chain with its context. Its binding antigen is unknown. Nothing much larger sits one base from this clone, and base qualities are not available. The data were obtained in a study of blood T cell repertoires in COVID-19 (dated by TCRdb to 2020 to 2021). In terms of the full investigation: Samples covering the acute and convalescent phases of COVID-19 were provided by collaborators in the United States, Italy and Spain. The prospective study material was composed of cDNA or gDNA derived from T cells, B-cell-depleted T cells, or PBMCs. The sample metadata nearly always contained a de-identified subject ID, COVID-19 status, age in years and sex. The repertoires were released in a freely available public database meant as a resource for research on the immune response to SARS-CoV-2. The samples were drawn from two sources: the first 160 participants of the ongoing ImmuneRACE study, and 1,200 or so subjects contributed by 6 global collaborators. Where available, HLA class I and class II types were taken from metadata supplied by the sample provider and were not determined by assay-based typing. Subjects who had been exposed to COVID-19, were actively infected with it, or had recovered from it provided the deeply sampled blood TCRbeta repertoires that made up the dataset.

The germline V gene supplies CDR1 SGHRS and CDR2 YFSETQ. Germline trimming: 4 bases from V, 1 base from J; junction bases outside gene matches: 10. The CDR3 runs 16 residues from the cysteine to the phenylalanine. The only DNA kept is the CDR3, 48 bases in frame from the first base. Whole blood was collected in K2EDTA tubes by collaborating institutions according to the institutions' own protocols. For TCRbeta analysis, collaborators shipped samples in one of three forms: frozen whole blood, isolated PBMCs, or DNA extracted from either of those sample types. General conclusions and limits of the study: Clinical and demographic metadata were provided uncurated, with the amount varying by source and participant.

The immunoSEQ Assay, a bias-controlled multiplex PCR, was used to amplify TCRbeta CDR3 regions from genomic DNA. Per the source publication's procedure: The number of nucleated cells in each sample was estimated from the amplification of reference gene primers within the assay. To quantify the absolute abundance of each unique TCRbeta CDR3 rearrangement, sequence reads were collapsed and filtered. For each sample, productive Simpson clonality was calculated as the square root of Simpson's diversity index across productive rearrangements. TCRdb holds this immuneACCESS table with in-frame rearrangements only. Some clones are missing; in checked studies, unresolved V genes explain under half, and the rest has no known cause. The V and J calls and clone size were taken over from that table, and D and trimming were inferred from the DNA. The sample table shows about 110,000 clones, and 84% are seen once. The biggest ten clones account for 5.5% to 8% of the sample.

This receptor was obtained from a woman aged 45-65 years with acute or convalescent COVID-19. Sequenced sample: peripheral blood. The rearranged chain carries TRBV5-1 and TRBJ1-1, with 7 central nucleotides matching TRBD1. CDR3 loop: CASSALQGSANTEAFF. In nucleotides, the sequence is TGCGCCAGCAGCGCCCTACAGGGGTCGGCGAACACTGAAGCTTTCTTT.